This T cell receptor (beta chain) comes out of a study of blood T cell repertoires in COVID-19. Overall study: COVID-19 samples collected from the United States, Italy and Spain covered acute and convalescent phases. PBMCs, B-cell-depleted T cells, or T cells provided the cDNA or gDNA that made up the material.

Original data processing: Reference gene primer amplification gave nucleated cell count estimates. Generated by immunoSEQ multiplex PCR, the TCRdb table keeps only in-frame clones and is missing some. That table is the source of V, J and clone size, and D and trimming were worked out from the DNA. The sample holds some 210,000 clones, around 83% seen once. There are 14 residues in the CDR3. V lost 4 bases, J lost 4 bases, and 12 bases lay in between. Germline-derived CDR1 and CDR2 are KGHDR and SFDVKD. The chain carries TRBV24-1 and TRBJ1-2; D may be TRBD1 (6 bases). The source is a man between 50 and 59 years old with active or convalescent COVID-19. The sequenced sample consisted of peripheral blood. This CDR3 reads CATSERDRSYGYTF. The DNA of the CDR3 is TGTGCCACCAGTGAGCGCGACAGGTCCTATGGCTACACCTTC.